This record concerns one T cell receptor beta chain sequence. The data were taken from a study of blood T cell repertoires in COVID-19. The CDR3 sequence is 17 residues long. The germline V gene encodes CDR1 SNHLY and CDR2 FYNNEI. J gave up 1 base and V 6 bases, and 12 bases lay outside the gene matches. Assay used: immunoSEQ multiplex PCR; TCRdb lists only in-frame clones, some missing. The sample carries 200,000 or so clones, 80% recorded once. Individuals drawn from around 24 US areas were about 18 to 95 years old. In assigning cohorts, the study relied on participant-reported clinical history. Sequences were obtained from PBMCs or T cells enriched from blood (not recorded which). The origin of this receptor is a middle-aged woman with acute COVID-19. V and J are TRBV2 and TRBJ2-4, with 7 bases that match TRBD2. This CDR3 is CASSGGGEAHAKNIQYF. In DNA form, the CDR3 reads TGTGCCAGCAGCGGTGGGGGGGAAGCACATGCCAAAAACATTCAGTACTTC. The variable domain in full, with the rest retrieved from reference TRBV2 and TRBJ2-4, is EPEVTQTPSHQVTQMGQEVILRCVPISNHLYFYWYRQILGQKVEFLVSFYNNEISEKSEIFDDQFSVERPDGSNFTLKIRSTKLEDSAMYFCASSGGGEAHAKNIQYFGAGTRLSVL.